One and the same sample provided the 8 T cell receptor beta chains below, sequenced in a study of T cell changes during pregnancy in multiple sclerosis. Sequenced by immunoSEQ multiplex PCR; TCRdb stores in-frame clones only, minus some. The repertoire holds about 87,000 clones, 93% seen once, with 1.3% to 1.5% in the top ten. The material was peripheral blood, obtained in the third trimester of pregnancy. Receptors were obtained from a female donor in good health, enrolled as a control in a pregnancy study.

The CDR3 DNA sequence: TGTGCCAGCAGCGAGGGGGACCTCGAGCAGTACTTC. As protein: CASSEGDLEQYF. The rearrangement uses TRBV11-2 and TRBJ2-7, with D possibly matching TRBD1 (6 bases). V was trimmed by 5 bases and J by 6 bases, leaving 11 bases between them. Per the germline V gene, CDR1 is SGHAT and CDR2 is FQNNGV. The CDR3 length is 12 residues.

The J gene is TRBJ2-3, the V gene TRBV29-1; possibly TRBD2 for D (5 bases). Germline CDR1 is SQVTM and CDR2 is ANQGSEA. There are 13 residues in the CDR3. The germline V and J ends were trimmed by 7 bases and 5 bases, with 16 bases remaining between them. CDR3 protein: CSARLAGQDTQYF. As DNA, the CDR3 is TGCAGCGCCCGGCTGGCGGGTCAAGATACGCAGTATTTT.

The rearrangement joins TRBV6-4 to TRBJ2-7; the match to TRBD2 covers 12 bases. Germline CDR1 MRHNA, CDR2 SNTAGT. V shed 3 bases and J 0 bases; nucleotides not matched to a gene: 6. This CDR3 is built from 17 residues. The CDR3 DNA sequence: TGTGCCAGCAGTGAGGCTAGCGGGAGGGTTAGCTCCTACGAGCAGTACTTC. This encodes CASSEASGRVSSYEQYF.

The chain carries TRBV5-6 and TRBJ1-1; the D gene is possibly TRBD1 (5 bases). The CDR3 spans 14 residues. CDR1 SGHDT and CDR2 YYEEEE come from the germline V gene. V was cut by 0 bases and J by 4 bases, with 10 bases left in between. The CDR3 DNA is TGTGCCAGCAGCTTGGGGACACATGGCACTGAAGCTTTCTTT. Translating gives CASSLGTHGTEAFF.

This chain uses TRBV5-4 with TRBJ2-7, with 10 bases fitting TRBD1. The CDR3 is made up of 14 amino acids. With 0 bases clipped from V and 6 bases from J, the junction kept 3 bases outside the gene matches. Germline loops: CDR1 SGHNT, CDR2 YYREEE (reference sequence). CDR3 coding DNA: TGTGCCAGCAGCTTGGGACAGGGGGCCATCGAGCAGTACTTC. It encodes CASSLGQGAIEQYF.

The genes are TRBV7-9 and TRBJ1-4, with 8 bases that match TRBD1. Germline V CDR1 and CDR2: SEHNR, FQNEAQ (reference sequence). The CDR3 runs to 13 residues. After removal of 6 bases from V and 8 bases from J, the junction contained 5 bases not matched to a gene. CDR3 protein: CASRDRAGEKLFF. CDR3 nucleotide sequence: TGTGCCAGCAGGGACAGGGCTGGCGAAAAACTGTTTTTT.

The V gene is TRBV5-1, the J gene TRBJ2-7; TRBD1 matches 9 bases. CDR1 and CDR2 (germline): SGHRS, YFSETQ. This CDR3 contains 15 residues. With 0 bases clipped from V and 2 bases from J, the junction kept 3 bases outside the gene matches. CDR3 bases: TGCGCCAGCAGCTTGGGCTGGGACAGGGCCTACGAGCAGTACTTC. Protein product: CASSLGWDRAYEQYF.

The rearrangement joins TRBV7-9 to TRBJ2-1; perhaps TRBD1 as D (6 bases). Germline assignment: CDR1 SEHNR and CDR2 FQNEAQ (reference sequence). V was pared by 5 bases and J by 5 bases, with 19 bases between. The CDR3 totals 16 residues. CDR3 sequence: CASSPPGHLGHNEQFF. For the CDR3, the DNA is TGTGCCAGCAGCCCCCCGGGACACCTTGGGCACAATGAGCAGTTCTTC.